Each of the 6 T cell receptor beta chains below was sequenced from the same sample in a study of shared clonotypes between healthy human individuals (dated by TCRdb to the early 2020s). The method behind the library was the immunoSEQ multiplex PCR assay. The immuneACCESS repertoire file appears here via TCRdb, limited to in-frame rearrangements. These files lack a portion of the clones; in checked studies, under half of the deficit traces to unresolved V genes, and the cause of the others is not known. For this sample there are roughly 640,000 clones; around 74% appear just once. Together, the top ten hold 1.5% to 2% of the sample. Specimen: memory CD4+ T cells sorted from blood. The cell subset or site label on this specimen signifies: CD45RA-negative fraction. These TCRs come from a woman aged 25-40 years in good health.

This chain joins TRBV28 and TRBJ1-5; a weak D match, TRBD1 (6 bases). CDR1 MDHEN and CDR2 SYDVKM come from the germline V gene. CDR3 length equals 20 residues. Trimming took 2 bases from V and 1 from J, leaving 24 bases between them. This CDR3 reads CASSLGYRVHGVLSNQPQHF. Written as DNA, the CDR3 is TGTGCCAGCAGTTTAGGATACAGGGTCCATGGGGTACTCAGCAATCAGCCCCAGCATTTT.

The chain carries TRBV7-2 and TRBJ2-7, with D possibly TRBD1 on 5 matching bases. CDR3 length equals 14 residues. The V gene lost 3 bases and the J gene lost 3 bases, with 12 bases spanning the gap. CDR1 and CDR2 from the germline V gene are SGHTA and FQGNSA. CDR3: CASSFGHPFYEQYF. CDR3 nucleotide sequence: TGTGCCAGCAGCTTTGGACATCCGTTCTACGAGCAGTACTTC.

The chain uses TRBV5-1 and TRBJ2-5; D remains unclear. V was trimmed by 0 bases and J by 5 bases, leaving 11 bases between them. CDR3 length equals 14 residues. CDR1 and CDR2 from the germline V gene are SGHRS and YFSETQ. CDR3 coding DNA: TGCGCCAGCAGCTTGGGTAGAAGGCGCGAGACCCAGTACTTC. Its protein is CASSLGRRRETQYF.

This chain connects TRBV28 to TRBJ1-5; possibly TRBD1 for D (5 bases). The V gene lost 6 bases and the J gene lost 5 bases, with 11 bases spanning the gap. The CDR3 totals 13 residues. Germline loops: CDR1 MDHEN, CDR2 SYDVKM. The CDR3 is CASSQGLYQPQHF. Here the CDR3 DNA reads TGTGCCAGCAGCCAGGGCCTTTATCAGCCCCAGCATTTT.

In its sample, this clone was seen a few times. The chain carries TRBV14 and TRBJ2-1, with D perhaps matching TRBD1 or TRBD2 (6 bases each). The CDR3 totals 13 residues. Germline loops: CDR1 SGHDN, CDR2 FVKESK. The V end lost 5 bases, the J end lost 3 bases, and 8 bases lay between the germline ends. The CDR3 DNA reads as TGTGCCAGCAGCAAGGGGGGCTACAATGAGCAGTTCTTC. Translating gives CASSKGGYNEQFF.

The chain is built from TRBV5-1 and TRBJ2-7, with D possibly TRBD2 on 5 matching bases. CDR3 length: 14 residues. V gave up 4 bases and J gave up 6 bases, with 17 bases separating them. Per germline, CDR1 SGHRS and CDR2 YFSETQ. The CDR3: CASSLGELLGEQYF. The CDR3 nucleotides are TGCGCCAGCAGCCTCGGAGAACTACTAGGCGAGCAGTACTTC.